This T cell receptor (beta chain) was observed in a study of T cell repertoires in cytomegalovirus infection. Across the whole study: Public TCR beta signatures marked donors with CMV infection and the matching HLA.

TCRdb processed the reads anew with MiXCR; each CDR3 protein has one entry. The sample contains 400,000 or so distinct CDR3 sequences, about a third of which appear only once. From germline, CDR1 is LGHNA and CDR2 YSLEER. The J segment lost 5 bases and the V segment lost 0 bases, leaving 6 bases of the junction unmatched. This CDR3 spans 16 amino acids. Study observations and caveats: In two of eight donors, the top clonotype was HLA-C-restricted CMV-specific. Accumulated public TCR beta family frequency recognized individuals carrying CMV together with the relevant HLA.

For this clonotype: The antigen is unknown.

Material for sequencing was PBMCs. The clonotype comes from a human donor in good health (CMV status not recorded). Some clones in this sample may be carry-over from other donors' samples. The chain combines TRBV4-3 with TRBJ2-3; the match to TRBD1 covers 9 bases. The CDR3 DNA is TGCGCCAGCAGCCAAGATAAGGGACAGGGTAAAGATACGCAGTATTTT. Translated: CASSQDKGQGKDTQYF.